Shown below are 3 T cell receptor beta chains from a single sample sequenced in a study of cytomegalovirus exposure and HLA in healthy donors. Amplification used 60 Vbeta primers and 13 Jbeta primers. Measured with immunoSEQ multiplex PCR; TCRdb has only the in-frame clones, and not every one. This sample has some 210,000 clones; 85% to 90% occur once, and the top ten carry roughly 1.3%. The sample was PBMCs. These receptors all stem from a man aged 30-40 years in good health and CMV-seronegative.

V is TRBV5-4 and J is TRBJ2-2, with TRBD1 identical over 8 bases. The V and J ends lost 2 bases and 5 bases, in that order; junction bases with no gene match: 5. CDR1 SGHNT and CDR2 YYREEE come from the germline V gene (reference sequence). This CDR3 has 15 residues. CDR3 DNA: TGTGCCAGCAGCTTACAGACAGGGGCGACCGGGGAGCTGTTTTTT. Protein sequence: CASSLQTGATGELFF.

A remark on this clone: An end of the junction does not agree with germline; a read error may underlie this. V usage is TRBV5-1 and J usage is TRBJ2-6, with 8 bases fitting TRBD1. The germline CDR1 and CDR2 sequences are SGHRS and YFSETQ. This CDR3 region has 18 residues. CDR3 loop: CASSSSGTGSSGANGLTF. In DNA, the CDR3 is TGCGCCAGCAGCTCGTCCGGGACAGGTAGCTCTGGGGCCAACGGCCTGACTTTC.

The chain links TRBV7-2 to TRBJ2-3, with 11 bases identical to TRBD1. From germline, CDR1 is SGHTA and CDR2 FQGNSA. The CDR3 covers 19 residues. V shed 5 bases, J shed 5 bases, and the junction held 18 bases outside the gene matches. The CDR3 here is CASSLRTGGIESAQDTQYF. CDR3 bases: TGTGCCAGCAGCCTCCGGACAGGGGGCATTGAGTCGGCCCAAGATACGCAGTATTTT.